The clone carrying this TCR beta chain has ten or more counts. TCRdb called the RT-PCR reads again in MiXCR, with one record for every CDR3 protein. The table has more than 550,000 distinct CDR3 sequences, 14% seen once. Between the trimmed V and J ends, which lost 5 bases and 0 bases, there was a span of 2 bases. This CDR3 is 11 amino acids long. Germline V gives CDR1 SGHDT, CDR2 YYEEEE. Sequenced: memory CD4+ T cells from blood. This TCR derives from a female donor in good health, serving as a healthy control. The chain is built from TRBV5-6 and TRBJ1-1, with D unresolved. The CDR3 region has the DNA TGTGCCAGCAGTTTGAACACTGAAGCTTTCTTT. It yields the protein CASSLNTEAFF.